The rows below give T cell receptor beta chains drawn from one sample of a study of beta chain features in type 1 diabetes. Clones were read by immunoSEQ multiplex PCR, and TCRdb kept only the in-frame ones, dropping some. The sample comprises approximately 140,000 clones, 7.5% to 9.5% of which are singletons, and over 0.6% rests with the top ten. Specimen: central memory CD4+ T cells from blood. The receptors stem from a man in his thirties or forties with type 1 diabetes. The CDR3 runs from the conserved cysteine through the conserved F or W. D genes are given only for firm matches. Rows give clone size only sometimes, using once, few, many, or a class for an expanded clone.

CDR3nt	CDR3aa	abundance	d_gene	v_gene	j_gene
TGTGCCAGCAGTCCGGGGGGGGACCAAGAGACCCAGTACTTC	CASSPGGDQETQYF	few	TRBD2	TRBV28	TRBJ2-5
TGTGCCAGCAGCGGAGGGACTAGCGGGACCTACCAAGAGACCCAGTACTTC	CASSGGTSGTYQETQYF	few	TRBD2	TRBV5-4	TRBJ2-5
TGTGCCAGCTCCGGGGATGGTGGAGCACCCCTCCACTTT	CASSGDGGAPLHF	few	.	TRBV7-9	TRBJ1-6
TGTGCCAGCTCACCACCCGACAGATCAAACCTCCACTTT	CASSPPDRSNLHF	few	.	TRBV18	TRBJ1-6
TGTGCCAGCAGTCCGGGACAGCCCGACGAGCAGTACTTC	CASSPGQPDEQYF	few	TRBD1	TRBV28	TRBJ2-7
TGTGCTAAAGAGGAGGCGGCCAGCCAAGAGACCCAGTACTTC	CAKEEAASQETQYF	.	.	TRBV28	TRBJ2-5
TGTGCCAGCAGCCCTAGGCCCACGATGGGGCCCCAGCATTTT	CASSPRPTMGPQHF	few	.	TRBV9	TRBJ1-5
TGTGCCAGCAGCTTAGGTAGGGGCCCCACTGAAGCTTTCTTT	CASSLGRGPTEAFF	.	.	TRBV11-1	TRBJ1-1
TGTGCCAGCAGTACCCGAGCGGGCGCCGCGGGAGATACGCAGTATTTT	CASSTRAGAAGDTQYF	few	.	TRBV27	TRBJ2-3
TGTGCCAGCTTGGCAGGTCTGTCCCATTCCGATGAGCAGTTCTTC	CASLAGLSHSDEQFF	few	.	TRBV2	TRBJ2-1
TGTGCCAGCTCACCACGTTCAGGCCAAGAGACCCAGTACTTC	CASSPRSGQETQYF	.	.	TRBV18	TRBJ2-5
TGCGCCAGCAGCGATGGGACAGGGGGCTCGTTCGAGCAGTACTTC	CASSDGTGGSFEQYF	few	TRBD1	TRBV5-1	TRBJ2-7
TGTGCCAGCAGCTTATATGTTACGAACACCGGGGAGCTGTTTTTT	CASSLYVTNTGELFF	few	.	TRBV11-1	TRBJ2-2
TGTGCCAGCAGCGTAGGACTAGATCTCCACGAGCAGTACTTC	CASSVGLDLHEQYF	.	.	TRBV9	TRBJ2-7
TGTGCCAGCAGCTCTTCGACAGGAAACACCATATATTTT	CASSSSTGNTIYF	few	.	TRBV5-6	TRBJ1-3
TGTGCCAGCAGTGAGCAGGTATTCGGTGAAAAACTGTTTTTT	CASSEQVFGEKLFF	few	.	TRBV2	TRBJ1-4
TGTGCCAGCAGCATAGAACAGGGCGGCCAATCACCCCTCCACTTT	CASSIEQGGQSPLHF	.	.	TRBV11-2	TRBJ1-6
TGTGCCAGCAGTTTACAGGGACAGCCCAATCAGCCCCAGCATTTT	CASSLQGQPNQPQHF	.	TRBD1	TRBV27	TRBJ1-5
TGCGCCAGCAGCTTGCAGGGGCTAGGTGGGGCCAACGTCCTGACTTTC	CASSLQGLGGANVLTF	few	.	TRBV5-1	TRBJ2-6
TGCGCCAGCGGGACCGGGACTGGGAAAGAGACCCAGTACTTC	CASGTGTGKETQYF	.	.	TRBV5-1	TRBJ2-5